This TCR beta chain was captured by sequencing in a study of human T cells and chemical hapten exposure. Study-wide background: 0.01% DPC was applied to the upper back in patch tests, which were read at 6 days. The study traced per-sample TCR yield variation mainly to small differences in pooled library volumes.

This clonotype was picked up a small number of times. Its antigen remains unknown. Time point noted: patch test 2, 6 weeks after DPC sensitization. Treatment noted: therapeutic diphenylcyclopropenone sensitization with weekly scalp DPC. Notes on the study in general: Large CDR3 similarity clusters arose significantly more often from expanded TCRs than from controls.

Per the authors' pipeline: There were a median of around 97,000 TCRs per sample, with a range from roughly 20,000 to 700,000. TCRdb called the RACE reads again in MiXCR, with one record for every CDR3 protein. TCRdb's processing, not the authors' own work, is the source of the V and J calls. There are about 380,000 distinct CDR3 sequences in the sample; around 6% occur only once, and about 5% lies in the top ten. The receptor comes from a woman in her late teens or twenties with alopecia areata. Some clones in this sample may be carry-over from other donors' samples. The sequences come from whole blood, collected in connection with sensitization to the hapten diphenylcyclopropenone (DPC).

CDR3 bases: TGTGCCAGCAGTGCGGGGGATGGGGCTTTCTTT. This translates into CASSAGDGAFF. This sequence joins TRBV6-1 and TRBJ1-1; perhaps TRBD1 as D (5 bases). Germline V gene sequence: CDR1 MNHNS, CDR2 SASEGT. The CDR3 length is 11 residues. The V and J ends lost 4 bases and 11 bases respectively, with 11 bases between them.